The 12 T cell receptor beta chains below all came from one sample that was sequenced in a study of CD8 T cells in Susac syndrome. The authors reverse transcribed about 0.5 to 1 ug RNA with random hexamers. TCRdb re-called the immunoSEQ multiplex PCR reads through MiXCR, storing one row per CDR3 protein. The profile shows roughly 120,000 distinct CDR3 sequences, 90% to 95% of them singletons. The sequenced sample was CD8+ T cells from PBMCs. The receptor set was obtained from a human donor with multiple sclerosis.

The rearrangement joins TRBV7-6 to TRBJ2-1; 11 bases align to TRBD2. The CDR3 has 15 residues. The junction had 4 bases not matched to a gene; V was cut back by 1 base and J by 8 bases. CDR1 is SGHVS and CDR2 is FNYEAQ in the germline V gene. DNA for the CDR3: TGTGCCAGCAGCTTAGTAGCGGGAGGGGGGGATGAGCAGTTCTTC. It yields the protein CASSLVAGGGDEQFF.

The gene calls are TRBV20-1 and TRBJ1-2, with D perhaps matching TRBD1 (5 bases). The CDR3 loop spans 11 amino acids. V shed 6 bases and J shed 7 bases, with 12 bases lying between them. The germline gives CDR1 DFQATT, CDR2 SNEGSKA (reference sequence). The chain's CDR3 is CSADHGGGYTF. As DNA, the CDR3 is TGCAGTGCAGACCACGGGGGTGGCTACACCTTC.

The chain has TRBV4-1 and TRBJ1-5; TRBD1 matches at 7 bases. Germline CDR1 reads MGHRA; CDR2 reads YSYEKL. J was trimmed by 7 bases and V by 1 base; bases with no gene match: 10. CDR3 length: 16 amino acids. Here the CDR3 reads CASSQAMGQLDQPQHF. The CDR3 coding sequence is TGCGCCAGCAGCCAAGCGATGGGACAGTTGGACCAGCCCCAGCATTTT.

The genes are TRBV6-6 and TRBJ1-5; 7 nucleotides line up with TRBD1. This CDR3 spans 14 amino acids. Trimming cost V 5 bases and J 1 base; bases outside gene matches: 2. Germline CDR1 and CDR2: MNHNY and SVGAGI (reference sequence). This chain's CDR3 is CASSVQGSNQPQHF. CDR3 coding DNA: TGTGCCAGCAGTGTACAGGGGAGCAATCAGCCCCAGCATTTT.

About this clonotype: One end of the junction does not line up with germline, which may come from a read error. CDR3 amino acids: CVSSPTGGAYGYTF. DNA for the CDR3: TGTGTCAGCAGTCCGACAGGGGGCGCCTATGGCTACACCTTC. The rearrangement links TRBV6-5 to TRBJ1-2; 10 bases match TRBD1. The CDR3 contains 14 residues. In germline, CDR1 is MNHEY, CDR2 SVGAGI.

This rearrangement joins TRBV4-1 to TRBJ1-1, with TRBD1 as a possible D gene (6 bases). Per germline, CDR1 MGHRA and CDR2 YSYEKL. The CDR3 sequence is 13 residues long. The V and J ends lost 4 bases and 10 bases respectively, with 16 bases between them. The CDR3 nucleotides are TGCGCCAGCAGCCCCGACGGGGGGCCACGAGCTTTCTTT. Its protein is CASSPDGGPRAFF.

The chain combines TRBV2 with TRBJ1-3; possibly TRBD1 for D (6 bases). The V end was cut by 6 bases, the J end by 1 base, with 16 bases between. CDR1 and CDR2 from the germline V gene are SNHLY and FYNNEI. The CDR3 consists of 16 residues. CDR3 DNA: TGTGCCAGCAGCCTTCCCATAGACAGGTCTGGAAACACCATATATTTT. Protein: CASSLPIDRSGNTIYF.

The gene calls are TRBV19 and TRBJ1-1, with 7 positions matching TRBD1. Germline CDR1 is LNHDA and CDR2 is SQIVND (reference sequence). The CDR3 is made up of 12 amino acids. V lost 6 bases and J lost 4; bases outside the gene matches: 2. The CDR3 region is CASRTGSTEAFF. The DNA of the CDR3 is TGTGCCAGTAGGACAGGGAGCACTGAAGCTTTCTTT.

This sequence joins TRBV9 and TRBJ2-1; 8 nucleotides match TRBD2. CDR3 length: 17 residues. Per the germline V gene, CDR1 is SGDLS and CDR2 is YYNGEE. J lost 3 bases, V lost 3 bases, and 11 bases had no gene match. CDR3 residues: CASSASPPGGGYNEQFF. The CDR3 DNA is TGTGCCAGCAGCGCATCTCCTCCGGGGGGGGGCTACAATGAGCAGTTCTTC.

The V and J genes are TRBV15 and TRBJ2-3, with TRBD2 matching over 7 bases. This CDR3 is built from 14 residues. Germline V CDR1 and CDR2: LNHNV, YYDKDF (reference sequence). Losses at the gene ends were 1 base for V and 7 bases for J; bases not matched to a gene: 5. DNA for the CDR3: TGTGCCACCAGCAGAGCACGGGGAGGGAATACGCAGTATTTT. Translation: CATSRARGGNTQYF.

Only one count was recorded for this clonotype. The chain has TRBV6-1 and TRBJ1-1; D remains ambiguous. The V end lost 7 bases, the J end lost 2 bases, and 17 bases lay between the germline ends. The CDR3 spans 15 residues. CDR1 MNHNS and CDR2 SASEGT come from the germline V gene. The CDR3 reads CASTEPTEQNTEAFF. CDR3 nucleotide sequence: TGTGCCAGCACAGAACCCACGGAGCAAAACACTGAAGCTTTCTTT.

V gene TRBV27 combines with J gene TRBJ2-7; D might be TRBD1 (5 bases). The V gene lost 4 bases and the J gene lost 0 bases, with 7 bases spanning the gap. The CDR3 is 13 residues long. CDR1 and CDR2 from the germline V gene are MNHEY and SMNVEV (reference sequence). CDR3 bases: TGTGCCAGCAGTTCCACAGGCTCCTACGAGCAGTACTTC. Its translation is CASSSTGSYEQYF.